The rows below give T cell receptor beta chains drawn from one sample of a study of spatial heterogeneity in lung cancer. TCRdb itself ran the 5' RACE reads through MiXCR, one entry per CDR3 protein. This table holds around 3,700 distinct CDR3 sequences, less than 35% found once. The sequenced sample was lung tumor tissue, obtained at surgery. Receptors were obtained from a male donor with early-stage non-small cell lung cancer. CDR3s include the opening cysteine and the closing phenylalanine or tryptophan. A D gene is named only where the DNA matches it firmly. Some rows have no size entry. The others give once, few or many, or a class for an expanded clone.

j_call clone_size v_call d_call cdr3_nt cdr3_aa
TRBJ2-1 - TRBV2 TRBD1 TGTGCCAGCTCCAGGAGGGGACAGGGCGGGGATGAGCAGTTCTTC CASSRRGQGGDEQFF
TRBJ2-3 medium-sized TRBV27 TRBD2 TGTGCCAGCAGCCGACCTGGGGCGGGAGCGTCAGATACGCAGTATTTT CASSRPGAGASDTQYF
TRBJ2-2 many TRBV6-1 - TGTGCCAGCGCCCGGACGAACACCGGGGAGCTGTTTTTT CASARTNTGELFF
TRBJ1-2 few TRBV28 - TGTGCCAGCAGGAGGAGGGGCTACACCTTC CASRRRGYTF
TRBJ1-2 large TRBV28 - TGTGCCAGCAGTTTATTTGGCAGCTATGGCTACACCTTC CASSLFGSYGYTF
TRBJ2-1 - TRBV7-9 - TGTGCCAGCAGCTTAACCGCGGGTGAGGGCTACAATGAGCAGTTCTTC CASSLTAGEGYNEQFF
TRBJ1-1 large TRBV7-3 - TGTGCCAGCAGCTCCCAGTTAGGTCGGGACACTGAAGCTTTCTTT CASSSQLGRDTEAFF
TRBJ2-7 few TRBV7-8 TRBD2 TGTGCCAGCAGCCCTGGCGGGAGTTTTGGGGAGCAGTACTTC CASSPGGSFGEQYF
TRBJ2-1 - TRBV28 - TGTGCCAGCAGCCTCGACCATCTAGCAGCTAACAATGAGCAGTTCTTC CASSLDHLAANNEQFF
TRBJ2-4 - TRBV7-2 - TGTGCCAGCAGCTTACAGAGCACGGGAAACATTCAGTACTTC CASSLQSTGNIQYF
TRBJ2-7 medium-sized TRBV10-3 - TGTGCCATCAGTCTCTTAAGGGACAATACCTACGAGCAGTACTTC CAISLLRDNTYEQYF
TRBJ2-4 many TRBV3-1 - TGTGCCAGCAGCCTAAACTCAAATCCCGCTCGGAGGACCATGCAGGGCATTCAGTACTTC CASSLNSNPARRTMQGIQYF
TRBJ2-1 - TRBV10-2 TRBD2 TGCGCCAGCGCAGGAAACGGGGGGACGTTCGACAATGAGCAGTTCTTC CASAGNGGTFDNEQFF
TRBJ2-1 few TRBV4-2 - TGTGCCAGCAGCCAAGACACCGGGAAGTTTACCTACAATGAGCAGTTCTTC CASSQDTGKFTYNEQFF
TRBJ2-7 medium-sized TRBV18 - TGTGCCAGCTCACCACCACGGATGAGGTACGAGCAGTACTTC CASSPPRMRYEQYF
TRBJ2-1 - TRBV5-1 - TGCGCCAGCAGCCGGGCGTTGGTTACCAATGAGCAGTTCTTC CASSRALVTNEQFF
TRBJ2-5 many TRBV29-1 - TGCAGGCCCCGACTGCCCAGGGTGCGTACAGAGACCCAGTACTTC CRPRLPRVRTETQYF
TRBJ2-7 - TRBV6-5 TRBD2 TGTGCCAGCGAGGCGGGGGGCTCCTACGAGCAGTACTTC CASEAGGSYEQYF
TRBJ2-7 medium-sized TRBV20-1 TRBD2 TGCAGTGCTAGGGGACTAGCGGGAGTAGCCGAGCAGTACTTC CSARGLAGVAEQYF
TRBJ2-1 many TRBV20-1 TRBD2 TGCAGTGCCGACCCACTAGCGGGAGGGTCTTATGAGCAGTTCTTC CSADPLAGGSYEQFF
TRBJ2-7 - TRBV5-1 - TGCGCCAGCAGCTTGACGAGGGATGCCTACGAGCAGTACTTC CASSLTRDAYEQYF
TRBJ2-5 few TRBV6-6 TRBD1 TGTGCCAGCAGTACACAGGGGCTGGGAGAGACCCAGTACTTC CASSTQGLGETQYF
TRBJ2-3 - TRBV7-6 - TGTGCCAGCAGCTTACTGGTTACAGATACGCAGTATTTT CASSLLVTDTQYF
TRBJ2-1 few TRBV18 - TGTGCCAGCTCACCAACGGGATCAAGCTCCTACAATGAGCAGTTCTTC CASSPTGSSSYNEQFF
TRBJ2-3 - TRBV30 - TGTGCCTGGAAGGGGGGAAATACGCAGTATTTT CAWKGGNTQYF
TRBJ2-1 - TRBV11-3 TRBD2 TGTGCCAGCACACGGGGGGGGCCGGTAAATGAGCAGTTCTTC CASTRGGPVNEQFF
TRBJ2-3 - TRBV27 - TGTGCCAGCAGGTCGGAGGCAGATACGCAGTATTTT CASRSEADTQYF
TRBJ2-7 - TRBV3-1 - TGTGCCAGCAGCCTCCTCAATCGGGTGCACGAGCAGTACTTC CASSLLNRVHEQYF
TRBJ1-2 large TRBV27 TRBD1 TGTGCCAGCAGCACACAGGGGGCGAACTATGGCTACACCTTC CASSTQGANYGYTF
TRBJ2-5 - TRBV12-5 - TGTGCTAGTGGACCGCAGGGGCTGTACCAAGAGACCCAGTACTTC CASGPQGLYQETQYF
TRBJ2-1 - TRBV7-7 TRBD2 TGTGCTAGCAGCTTTGGACTAGCGGGAGGGCCGTACAATGAGCAGTTCTTC CASSFGLAGGPYNEQFF
TRBJ2-3 - TRBV11-2 - TGTGCCAGCAGCTTTCGGCAGGCGAGCACAGATACGCAGTATTTT CASSFRQASTDTQYF
TRBJ2-5 - TRBV2 - TGTGCCAGCAGTGTGGACTATCAAGAGACCCAGTACTTC CASSVDYQETQYF
TRBJ2-2 - TRBV15 - TGTGCCACCAGCAGAGGCATAGGGCGGACCACCGGGGAGCTGTTTTTT CATSRGIGRTTGELFF
TRBJ2-3 few TRBV12-3/TRBV12-4 - TGTGCCAGCAGTCGTGAGATGACGCAGTATTTT CASSREMTQYF
TRBJ2-3 - TRBV9 TRBD2 TGTGCCAGCAGCGCCGGACTAGCGGAAATCACAGATACGCAGTATTTT CASSAGLAEITDTQYF
TRBJ2-7 many TRBV2 - TGTGCCAGCAGTGTTGGCAGGGGCTACGAGCAGTACTTC CASSVGRGYEQYF
TRBJ2-2 many TRBV9 - TGTGCCAGCAGCGTAGAAGTCGGCGGGGAGCTGTTTTTT CASSVEVGGELFF
TRBJ2-1 - TRBV4-1 - TGCGCCAGCAGCCACAGGGCGTCCTTTCCCAATGAGCAGTTCTTC CASSHRASFPNEQFF
TRBJ1-1 - TRBV4-2 - TGTGCCAGCAGCCCAGTGGGGGATAACACTGAAGCTTTCTTT CASSPVGDNTEAFF
TRBJ1-6 medium-sized TRBV20-1 - TGCAGTGCTAGTACCGGGACATTCTTATCACCCCTCCACTTT CSASTGTFLSPLHF
TRBJ2-7 medium-sized TRBV14 - TGTGCCAGCAGCTTAGGGGGGACACGCTACGAGCAGTACTTC CASSLGGTRYEQYF
TRBJ2-7 few TRBV6-6 - TGTGCCAGCAGTCGGACCGGCAACGAGCAGTACTTC CASSRTGNEQYF
TRBJ2-7 - TRBV28 - TGTGCCAGCAGCAAAGGGCGGAGCTCCTACGAGCAGTACTTC CASSKGRSSYEQYF
TRBJ2-2 medium-sized TRBV20-1 TRBD2 TGCAGTGCGAGCAGACTAGCGGGAGCGGACACCGGGGAGCTGTTTTTT CSASRLAGADTGELFF
TRBJ1-5 - TRBV2 TRBD1 TGTGCCAGCGAAGAGACAGGGGGGAGGCAGCCCCAGCATTTT CASEETGGRQPQHF
TRBJ1-4 medium-sized TRBV25-1 - TGTGCCAGTTCTGGCGTGGAGGTAGATCAAACTAATGAAAAACTGTTTTTT CASSGVEVDQTNEKLFF
TRBJ2-3 medium-sized TRBV5-1 - TGCGCCAGCAGCTTCGGCAGACCTAGCACAGATACGCAGTATTTT CASSFGRPSTDTQYF
TRBJ2-7 medium-sized TRBV20-1 TRBD2 TGCAGTGCTATACCGCTACTTAGCGGGTCTTCCTACGAGCAGTACTTC CSAIPLLSGSSYEQYF
TRBJ2-7 medium-sized TRBV14 TRBD2 TGTGCCAGCAGCCAAGAGGCAAGCGGGAGGGCCAAGGATTACGAGCAGTACTTC CASSQEASGRAKDYEQYF
TRBJ2-5 - TRBV7-9 TRBD1 TGTGCCAGCGACAGGGGGCGCGGAGAGACCCAGTACTTC CASDRGRGETQYF
TRBJ2-1 - TRBV7-2 - TGTGCCAGCAGCTTAGGGTGGGGGAACTACAATGAGCAGTTCTTC CASSLGWGNYNEQFF
TRBJ2-7 - TRBV4-2 - TGTGCCAGCAGCCAAGATCAAGGGACCCCCAGGGAGCAGTACTTC CASSQDQGTPREQYF
TRBJ2-3 - TRBV28 - TGTGCGAGCGGGCGGCCCCGCACAGATACGCAGTATTTT CASGRPRTDTQYF